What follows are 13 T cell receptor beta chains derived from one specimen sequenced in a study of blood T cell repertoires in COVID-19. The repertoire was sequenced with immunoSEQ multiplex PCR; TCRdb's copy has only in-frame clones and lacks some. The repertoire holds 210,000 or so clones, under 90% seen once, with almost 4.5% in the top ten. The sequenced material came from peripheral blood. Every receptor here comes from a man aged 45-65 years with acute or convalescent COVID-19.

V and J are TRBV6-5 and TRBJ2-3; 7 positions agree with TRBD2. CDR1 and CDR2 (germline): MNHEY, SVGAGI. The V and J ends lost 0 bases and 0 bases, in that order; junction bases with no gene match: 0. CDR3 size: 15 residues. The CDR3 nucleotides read TGTGCCAGCAGTTACTCGGGGGGGAGCACAGATACGCAGTATTTT. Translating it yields CASSYSGGSTDTQYF.

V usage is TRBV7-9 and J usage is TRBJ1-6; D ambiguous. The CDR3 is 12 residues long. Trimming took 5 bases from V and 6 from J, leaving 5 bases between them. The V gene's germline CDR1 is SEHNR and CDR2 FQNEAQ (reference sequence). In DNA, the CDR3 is TGTGCCAGCAGCGACTCTAATTCACCCCTCCACTTT. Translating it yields CASSDSNSPLHF.

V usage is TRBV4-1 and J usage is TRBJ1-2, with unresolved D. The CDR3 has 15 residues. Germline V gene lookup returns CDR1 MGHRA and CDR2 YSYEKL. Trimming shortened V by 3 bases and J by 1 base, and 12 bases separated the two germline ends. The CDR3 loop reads CASSQAMGSNYGYTF. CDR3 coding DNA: TGCGCCAGCAGCCAGGCAATGGGCAGTAACTATGGCTACACCTTC.

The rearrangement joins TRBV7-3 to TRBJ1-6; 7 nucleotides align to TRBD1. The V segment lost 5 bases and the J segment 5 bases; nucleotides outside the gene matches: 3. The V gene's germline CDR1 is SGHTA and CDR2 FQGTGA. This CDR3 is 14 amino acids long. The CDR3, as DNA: TGTGCCAGCAGCCGGGACAGCAATAATTCACCCCTCCACTTT. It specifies CASSRDSNNSPLHF.

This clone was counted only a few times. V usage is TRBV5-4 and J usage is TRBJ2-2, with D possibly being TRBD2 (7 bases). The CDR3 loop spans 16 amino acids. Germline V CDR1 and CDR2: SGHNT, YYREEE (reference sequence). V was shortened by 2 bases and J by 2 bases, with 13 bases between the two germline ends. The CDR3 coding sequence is TGTGCCAGCAGCTTAGAGGGGGGGCCTAACACCGGGGAGCTGTTTTTT. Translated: CASSLEGGPNTGELFF.

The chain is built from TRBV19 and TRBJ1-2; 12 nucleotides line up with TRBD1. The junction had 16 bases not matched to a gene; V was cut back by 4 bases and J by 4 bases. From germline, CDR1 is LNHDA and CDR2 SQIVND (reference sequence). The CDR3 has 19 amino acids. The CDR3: CASSSRPGQGARMGYGYTF. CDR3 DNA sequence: TGTGCCAGTAGTAGCCGCCCGGGACAGGGGGCTAGGATGGGCTATGGCTACACCTTC.

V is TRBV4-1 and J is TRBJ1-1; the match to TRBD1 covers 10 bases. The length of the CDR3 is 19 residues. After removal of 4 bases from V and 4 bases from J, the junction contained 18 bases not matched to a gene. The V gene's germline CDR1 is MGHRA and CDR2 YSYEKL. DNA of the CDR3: TGCGCCAGCAGCCGGGGGCGTTGGGGACAGGGGAGAGACGGCACTGAAGCTTTCTTT. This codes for CASSRGRWGQGRDGTEAFF.

The CDR3 protein is CAESRTGAVYEQYF. For the CDR3, the DNA is TGTGCCGAATCTAGGACAGGGGCGGTCTACGAGCAGTACTTC. The chain carries TRBV6-5 and TRBJ2-7; 9 nucleotides match TRBD1. The CDR3 length is 14 residues. CDR1 and CDR2 (germline): MNHEY, SVGAGI. The ends lost 11 bases at V and 3 bases at J; junction bases unmatched: 11.

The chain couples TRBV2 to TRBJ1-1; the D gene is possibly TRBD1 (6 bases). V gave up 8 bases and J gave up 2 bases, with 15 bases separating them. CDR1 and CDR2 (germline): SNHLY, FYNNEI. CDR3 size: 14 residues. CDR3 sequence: CASLATGVNTEAFF. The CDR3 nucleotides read TGTGCCAGCTTGGCGACAGGCGTTAACACTGAAGCTTTCTTT.

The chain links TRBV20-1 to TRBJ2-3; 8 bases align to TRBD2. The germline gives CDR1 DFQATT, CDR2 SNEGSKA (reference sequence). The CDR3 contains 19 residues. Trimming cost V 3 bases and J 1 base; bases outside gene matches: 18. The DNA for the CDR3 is TGCAGTGCTAGTTCAGGTCGTACTAGCGGTTCGGGGGGCACAGATACGCAGTATTTT. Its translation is CSASSGRTSGSGGTDTQYF.

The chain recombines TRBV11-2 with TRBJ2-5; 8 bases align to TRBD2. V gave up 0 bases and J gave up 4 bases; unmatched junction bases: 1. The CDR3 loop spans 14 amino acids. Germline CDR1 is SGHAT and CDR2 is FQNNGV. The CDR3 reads CASSLDRGGETQYF. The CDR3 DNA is TGTGCCAGCAGCTTAGATCGGGGGGGAGAGACCCAGTACTTC.

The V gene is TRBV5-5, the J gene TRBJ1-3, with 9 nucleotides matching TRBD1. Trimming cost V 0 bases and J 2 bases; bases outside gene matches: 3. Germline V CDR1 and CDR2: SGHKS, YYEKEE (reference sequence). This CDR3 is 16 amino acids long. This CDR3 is CASSLGQGVPGNTIYF. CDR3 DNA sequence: TGTGCCAGCAGCTTGGGACAGGGGGTGCCTGGAAACACCATATATTTT.

CDR3 DNA: TGTGCCAGCAGCTCCGGCCGCGAACAGTGGTACCACTACGAGCAGTACTTC. It codes for CASSSGREQWYHYEQYF. This rearrangement joins TRBV5-4 to TRBJ2-7; D uncertain. V shed 3 bases and J shed 3 bases, with 22 bases lying between them. Germline lookup yields CDR1 SGHNT and CDR2 YYREEE (reference sequence). The CDR3 sequence is 17 residues long.